This T cell receptor (beta chain) derives from a study of blood T cell repertoires in COVID-19 (TCRdb year 2020). At the level of the whole study: Collaborator samples came from the United States, Italy and Spain and covered acute and convalescent phases of COVID-19. A freely available public database, intended as a resource for researchers studying the immune response to SARS-CoV-2, is where the repertoires were released. Subjects who had been exposed to COVID-19, were actively infected with it, or had recovered from it provided the deeply sampled blood TCRbeta repertoires that made up the dataset. The material from the prospective study consisted of cDNA or gDNA derived from T cells, B-cell-depleted T cells, or PBMCs. Samples were obtained from the ongoing ImmuneRACE study (first 160 participants) and from over 1,000 subjects provided by 6 global collaborators. HLA class I and class II types, where available, came from metadata supplied by the sample provider rather than from assay-based typing. A de-identified subject ID, COVID-19 status, age in years and sex were almost always included in the sample metadata. Broader findings and caveats from the paper: The amount of clinical and demographic metadata varied by source and participant and was provided uncurated.

The immunoSEQ Assay, a bias-controlled multiplex PCR, was used to amplify TCRbeta CDR3 regions from genomic DNA. Processing in the source paper ran as follows. The number of nucleated cells in each sample was estimated from the amplification of reference gene primers within the assay. Sequence reads were collapsed and filtered to measure the absolute abundance of every unique TCRbeta CDR3 rearrangement. Productive Simpson clonality was computed per sample as the square root of Simpson's diversity index over productive rearrangements. The source is immuneACCESS, and TCRdb retained only in-frame sequences with V and J called. Part of the clones is not carried over; for the studies checked, unresolved V genes explain less than half of this, and the remainder is unexplained. D and trimming were read from the DNA, whereas the V and J calls and clone size are those reported in that table. The sample profile shows approximately 110,000 clones; around 70% of them were found once. Together, the top ten hold around 6% of the sample.

A word on this clone: The antigen it recognizes is unknown. No qualities accompany the bases; no much larger clone lies one base away.

The CDR3 contains 15 residues, cysteine and phenylalanine counted. Kept here is only the CDR3 DNA, which spans 45 bases and is read in frame from base 1. V is clipped by 5 bases and J by 2 bases, and the sequence between their germline boundaries is 16 bases long. CDR1 SEHNR and CDR2 FQNEAQ are derived from the germline V gene (reference sequence). One collaborating source in Seattle enrolled patients while the patients were actively infected and followed the patients over time throughout the course of disease. Whole blood was collected in K2EDTA tubes by collaborating institutions according to the institutions' own protocols. For TCRbeta analysis, collaborators shipped samples as frozen whole blood, isolated PBMCs, or DNA extracted from either of those sample types.

The chain couples TRBV7-9 to TRBJ2-7; D gene: possibly TRBD2, on 5 matching bases. Sample: peripheral blood. This clonotype was obtained from a man aged 80 or over with COVID-19, enrolled during active disease. For the CDR3, the sequence is CASSPIVTGTYEQYF. The DNA sequence is TGTGCCAGCAGCCCCATAGTGACGGGAACCTACGAGCAGTACTTC.